The T cell receptor (beta chain) under discussion was sequenced for a study of T-cell memory formation after mild COVID-19. Whole-study context: TCR clusters were mostly donor specific.

TCRdb independently ran MiXCR on the 5' RACE reads; one entry per CDR3 protein. The data hold roughly 320,000 distinct CDR3 sequences, with 25% to 30% observed a single time. Remarks on this clonotype: Its antigen remains unidentified.

This CDR3 has 15 amino acids. Deletions cut 3 bases from V and 0 bases from J, with 10 bases between. Broader study findings: Confirmation of SARS-CoV-2 specificity was lacking for second-wave clones peaking day 37. Among CD4+ contracting clones, most were CM and EM, and CD8+ ones EMRA.

V gene TRBV12-3 or TRBV12-4 combines with J gene TRBJ2-3; D not resolved. The sequenced sample consisted of PBMCs or a T cell subset sorted from them (not recorded which). The TCR comes from an adult woman who had mild COVID-19 (a few samples of this study predate the infection). Cell type and time point are not known. Written as DNA, the CDR3 is TGTGCCAGCAGTTTGTGGTCAGCAAGCACAGATACGCAGTATTTT. As protein: CASSLWSASTDTQYF.